Below, 16 T cell receptor beta chains from the same sample are listed, as sequenced in a study of shared clonotypes between healthy human individuals. Clones were read by immunoSEQ multiplex PCR, and TCRdb kept only the in-frame ones, dropping some. The sample shows roughly 550,000 clones, 95% of them seen only once. Positively selected for CCR7, the CD45RO-negative cells used as naive CD8 cells excluded terminally differentiated effector memory CD45RA+ cells. Material: naive CD8+ T cells sorted from blood. These receptors were taken from a woman in her twenties or thirties in good health.

The rearrangement joins TRBV28 to TRBJ2-3; 7 bases align to TRBD1. Trimming took 4 bases from V and 0 from J; bases not matched to a gene: 1. Germline V gene sequence: CDR1 MDHEN, CDR2 SYDVKM. The CDR3 contains 14 residues. In nucleotides, the CDR3 is TGTGCCAGCAGTTGGGACAGCAGCACAGATACGCAGTATTTT. Its translation: CASSWDSSTDTQYF.

About this clone: Other DNA sequences of this sample code for an identical CDR3. This sequence joins TRBV20-1 and TRBJ2-7, with TRBD1 matching over 7 bases. This CDR3 is 11 amino acids long. V shed 5 bases and J 4 bases; nucleotides not matched to a gene: 2. Per the germline V gene, CDR1 is DFQATT and CDR2 is SNEGSKA (reference sequence). The CDR3 sequence is CSARQGYEQYF. In nucleotides, the CDR3 is TGCAGTGCTCGACAGGGATACGAGCAGTACTTC.

This chain links TRBV7-9 with TRBJ2-7; 7 bases line up with TRBD1. The CDR3 totals 16 residues. Germline V lookup: CDR1 SEHNR, CDR2 FQNEAQ (reference sequence). Trimming removed 5 bases from V and 1 base from J; junction bases left unmatched: 11. CDR3 DNA sequence: TGTGCCAGCAGCCCAAGAGTCCCGGGACAGTCCTACGAGCAGTACTTC. It codes for CASSPRVPGQSYEQYF.

The chain employs TRBV4-2 and TRBJ2-1; 11 bases align to TRBD2. The CDR3 has 16 amino acids. The V segment lost 2 bases and the J segment 4 bases; nucleotides outside the gene matches: 4. CDR1 is LGHNA and CDR2 is YNFKEQ in the germline V gene. The CDR3 spells CASSQSRLAGYNEQFF. The DNA of the CDR3 is TGTGCCAGCAGCCAATCTCGACTAGCGGGATACAATGAGCAGTTCTTC.

The chain links TRBV6-1 to TRBJ2-2; TRBD1 aligns across 9 bases. The CDR3 sequence is 15 residues long. Germline CDR1 is MNHNS and CDR2 is SASEGT. Trimming took 2 bases from V and 9 from J; bases not matched to a gene: 7. In DNA, the CDR3 is TGTGCCAGCAGTGAAAGTACAGGGGGCTGGAGGGAGCTGTTTTTT. It translates to CASSESTGGWRELFF.

This clone occurred once. The chain uses TRBV30 and TRBJ2-7; D tentatively reads TRBD1 or TRBD2 (5 bases each). In germline, CDR1 is GTSNPN, CDR2 SVGIG (reference sequence). CDR3 length equals 13 residues. The V end lost 3 bases, the J end lost 4 bases, and 13 bases lay between the germline ends. The CDR3 loop reads CAWRLGESYEQYF. DNA of the CDR3: TGTGCCTGGAGACTAGGGGAAAGTTACGAGCAGTACTTC. Supplemented by reference TRBV30 and TRBJ2-7, the full variable domain reads SQTIHQWPATLVQPVGSPLSLECTVEGTSNPNLYWYRQAAGRGLQLLFYSVGIGQISSEVPQNLSASRPQDRQFILSSKKLLLSDSGFYLCAWRLGESYEQYFGPGTRLTVT.

This sequence joins TRBV6-5 and TRBJ2-1, with D possibly being TRBD2 (6 bases). Germline-derived CDR1 and CDR2 are MNHEY and SVGAGI. This CDR3 is built from 15 residues. With 2 bases removed from V and 2 bases from J, the gap between germline ends came to 10 bases. As DNA, the CDR3 is TGTGCCAGCAGTTACGGAGGGGCTGCCTACAATGAGCAGTTCTTC. Its protein is CASSYGGAAYNEQFF.

The chain employs TRBV7-6 and TRBJ2-3, with D possibly called TRBD1 or TRBD2 (5 bases each). The CDR3 runs to 14 residues. Germline V lookup: CDR1 SGHVS, CDR2 FNYEAQ. Trimming left V 0 bases short and J 4 bases short, with 8 bases between. The chain's CDR3 is CASSLALGADTQYF. CDR3 nucleotide sequence: TGTGCCAGCAGCTTAGCGCTGGGGGCAGATACGCAGTATTTT.

Comments on this clone: Other DNA sequences in this sample translate to the same CDR3. The genes are TRBV6-5 and TRBJ2-7, with 7 bases aligning to TRBD1. V dropped 0 bases and J dropped 1; count of bases not matched to a gene: 6. Germline V CDR1 and CDR2: MNHEY, SVGAGI. CDR3 length: 16 residues. CDR3 in DNA: TGTGCCAGCAGTTACTCCACGGGACAGAGATCCTACGAGCAGTACTTC. It yields the protein CASSYSTGQRSYEQYF.

The chain has TRBV5-4 and TRBJ1-2, with no clear D. V lost 1 base and J 3 bases, leaving 10 bases between the germline ends. Germline assignment: CDR1 SGHNT and CDR2 YYREEE (reference sequence). The CDR3 contains 14 residues. In DNA, the CDR3 is TGTGCCAGCAGCTTGTTAGAGAGCGACTATGGCTACACCTTC. Translated, it gives CASSLLESDYGYTF. The whole variable domain, filled in from reference TRBV5-4 and TRBJ1-2, reads ETGVTQSPTHLIKTRGQQVTLRCSSQSGHNTVSWYQQALGQGPQFIFQYYREEENGRGNFPPRFSGLQFPNYSSELNVNALELDDSALYLCASSLLESDYGYTFGSGTRLTVV.

This chain joins TRBV28 and TRBJ1-4; perhaps TRBD1 as D (6 bases). The V gene lost 7 bases and the J gene lost 8 bases, with 14 bases spanning the gap. Germline V lookup: CDR1 MDHEN, CDR2 SYDVKM. The CDR3 loop spans 13 amino acids. The DNA for the CDR3 is TGTGCCAGCACTTACAGGGTGAGAGAAAAACTGTTTTTT. It yields the protein CASTYRVREKLFF.

The J gene is TRBJ1-6, the V gene TRBV28, with a possible D match to TRBD1 (5 bases). This CDR3 contains 12 residues. Deletions cut 3 bases from V and 10 bases from J, with 7 bases between. Per the germline V gene, CDR1 is MDHEN and CDR2 is SYDVKM. CDR3 DNA: TGTGCCAGCAGTTTGGGGACCTCACCCCTCCACTTT. Its translation: CASSLGTSPLHF.

The chain employs TRBV27 and TRBJ2-1, with 9 bases aligning to TRBD1. The CDR3 covers 14 residues. V was clipped by 5 bases and J by 7 bases; unmatched bases: 6. Germline lookup yields CDR1 MNHEY and CDR2 SMNVEV (reference sequence). CDR3 loop: CASSRRQGGNEQFF. DNA of the CDR3: TGTGCCAGCAGTCGTCGACAGGGGGGGAATGAGCAGTTCTTC.

This rearrangement joins TRBV6-1 to TRBJ2-1; TRBD1 matches 7 bases. The germline gives CDR1 MNHNS, CDR2 SASEGT. The CDR3 is made up of 16 amino acids. Germline trimming cut 4 bases from V and 4 bases from J; bases unmatched to any gene: 10. DNA for the CDR3: TGTGCCAGCAGTGGTCGGGACAGCGTAGGGTACAATGAGCAGTTCTTC. This gives the protein CASSGRDSVGYNEQFF.

V and J are TRBV7-9 and TRBJ2-5, with 12 bases identical to TRBD2. The length of the CDR3 is 14 residues. CDR1 and CDR2 from the germline V gene are SEHNR and FQNEAQ (reference sequence). The junction had 2 bases not matched to a gene; V was cut back by 5 bases and J by 4 bases. CDR3 coding DNA: TGTGCCAGCAGCCAGACTAGCGGGAGAGAGACCCAGTACTTC. Its translation is CASSQTSGRETQYF. The variable domain in full, completed from reference TRBV7-9 and TRBJ2-5, reads DTGVSQNPRHKITKRGQNVTFRCDPISEHNRLYWYRQTLGQGPEFLTYFQNEAQLEKSRLLSDRFSAERPKGSFSTLEIQRTEQGDSAMYLCASSQTSGRETQYFGPGTRLLVL.

The genes are TRBV5-6 and TRBJ2-3; 8 bases are a match to TRBD2. CDR1 SGHDT and CDR2 YYEEEE come from the germline V gene. Trimming cost V 2 bases and J 0 bases; bases outside gene matches: 2. The CDR3 is made up of 15 amino acids. This CDR3 is CASSFGGRSTDTQYF. As DNA, the CDR3 is TGTGCCAGCAGCTTTGGCGGGAGGAGCACAGATACGCAGTATTTT.